The clone carrying this T cell receptor (beta chain) was counted between two and nine times. Unique molecular identifiers were incorporated when the TCRbeta library was constructed. MiXCR, run by TCRdb on the PCR reads, gives a single entry per CDR3 protein. The sample has fewer than 90,000 distinct CDR3 sequences; roughly 6.6% are singletons. Germline V CDR1 and CDR2: SNHLY, FYNNEI. The V end was cut by 5 bases, the J end by 5 bases, with 12 bases between. The CDR3 totals 13 residues. This specimen comes from a study of T-cell reconstitution after alpha-beta-depleted transplantation in children. The origin of this receptor is a human donor who donated a stem cell graft to a child with acute lymphoblastic leukemia. The chain couples TRBV2 to TRBJ2-5; tentatively, D is TRBD2 (6 bases). Here the sequenced sample was PBMCs from the stem cell graft donor, taken from the stem cell graft. The CDR3 sequence is CASSPTRSETQYF. DNA for the CDR3: TGTGCCAGCAGTCCGACTAGATCTGAGACCCAGTACTTC.